These T cell receptor beta chains were read from a single sample in a study of T-cell memory formation after mild COVID-19. MiXCR, applied by TCRdb to the 5' RACE reads, yields one record per CDR3 protein. The data show nearly 350,000 distinct CDR3 sequences, 10% to 15% seen once. The sequencing input was PBMCs or a T cell subset sorted from them (not recorded which). Every receptor here comes from a man younger than 35 who had mild COVID-19 (a few samples of this study predate the infection). Cell type and time point are not known. CDR3s include the opening cysteine and the closing phenylalanine or tryptophan. A D gene is named only where the DNA matches it firmly. Size is stated for part of the rows, as once, few or many counts, or as a class when the clone is expanded.

cdr3_nt cdr3_aa d_call j_call v_call clone_size
TGTGCCAGCAGCTCAGGGACAGGGGTCTATGGCTACACCTTC CASSSGTGVYGYTF TRBD1 TRBJ1-2 TRBV7-9 many
TGTGCCACCGAGTTCCCATCGATTCGGGGCAGTCGATCAGATACGCAGTATTTT CATEFPSIRGSRSDTQYF NA TRBJ2-3 TRBV6-5 NA
TGCGCCACCTCAGGCCAAGGGAGCAATCAGCCCCAGCATTTT CATSGQGSNQPQHF NA TRBJ1-5 TRBV10-2 NA
TGTGCCAGCAGTTCGTCCGGGAACTACTACGAGCAGTACTTC CASSSSGNYYEQYF NA TRBJ2-7 TRBV27 few
TGTGCCAGCAGCTTGGAGACTAGCCCTCGACATGAGCAGTTCTTC CASSLETSPRHEQFF TRBD2 TRBJ2-1 TRBV5-6 few
TGCGCCAGCAGCCAAGAGGTCAAAAACTATGGCTACACCTTC CASSQEVKNYGYTF NA TRBJ1-2 TRBV4-3 NA
TGTGCCACCAGCAGATCTTTGGCTCAGGAAGAAAAACTGTTTTTT CATSRSLAQEEKLFF NA TRBJ1-4 TRBV15 NA
TGTGCCAGCTCACTCTCGACAGGCAATCAGCCCCAGCATTTT CASSLSTGNQPQHF NA TRBJ1-5 TRBV18 few
TGCGCCAGCAGCCCCACCAGTGGGACCCAGTACTTC CASSPTSGTQYF NA TRBJ2-5 TRBV4-1 few
TGTGCCAGCAGCTCAACCCCGGGTTCCGAAGCTTTCTTT CASSSTPGSEAFF NA TRBJ1-1 TRBV7-9 few
TGCAGCGTAATGCTGAGGGACAGGGTATACAATGAGCAGTTCTTC CSVMLRDRVYNEQFF TRBD1 TRBJ2-1 TRBV29-1 few
TGTGCCAGCAGTATTGGTGGACAGGGCGAAGCTTTCTTT CASSIGGQGEAFF TRBD1 TRBJ1-1 TRBV5-4 NA
TGTGCCAGCAGCACGATGGGTGGGGGCAATCAGCCCCAGCATTTT CASSTMGGGNQPQHF NA TRBJ1-5 TRBV12-3/TRBV12-4 NA
TGTGCCAGCAGCTTAGTTTTTATGGGGCGACGCACAGATACGCAGTATTTT CASSLVFMGRRTDTQYF NA TRBJ2-3 TRBV7-4 few
TGTGCCAGCAGCTATCAGGGGGGAGCTTCTAATGAAAAACTGTTTTTT CASSYQGGASNEKLFF TRBD1 TRBJ1-4 TRBV11-2 NA
TGTGCCAGCAGCTTGGCCCCTACGGACTCCTACAATGAGCAGTTCTTC CASSLAPTDSYNEQFF NA TRBJ2-1 TRBV7-2 few
TGTGCCAGCAGATCCGGGACTAGCGGGGTGGGCTCGTACTTC CASRSGTSGVGSYF TRBD2 TRBJ2-5 TRBV12-3/TRBV12-4 few
TGCGCCAGCAGCGACCACCGGGTCAACTTACAGAACACTGAAGCTTTCTTT CASSDHRVNLQNTEAFF NA TRBJ1-1 TRBV5-1 NA
TGTGCCAGCAGCCAAGTAGGGGAAGGTGGAGGGACAAGCACAGATACGCAGTATTTT CASSQVGEGGGTSTDTQYF NA TRBJ2-3 TRBV4-2 NA
TGCAGCGTTGTCGACAGGGGGCAAGGAACTGAAGCTTTCTTT CSVVDRGQGTEAFF TRBD1 TRBJ1-1 TRBV29-1 many
TGTGCCTGGAACAGCGGGGGGAGCTCCTACAATGAGCAGTTCTTC CAWNSGGSSYNEQFF TRBD2 TRBJ2-1 TRBV30 NA
TGTGCCAGTGCCCCGGGACAGGGGAGAGGCTACACCTTC CASAPGQGRGYTF TRBD1 TRBJ1-2 TRBV19 NA
TGCAGTGCTAGAGCACGGAACTATGGCTACACCTTC CSARARNYGYTF NA TRBJ1-2 TRBV20-1 few
TGTGCCAGCAGTTACAGGAGGGTTTCCGATGAGCAGTTCTTC CASSYRRVSDEQFF NA TRBJ2-1 TRBV6-5 few
TGTGCCAGTAGGAACCATCCAGGGATGAACAATCGGCCCCAGCATTTT CASRNHPGMNNRPQHF NA TRBJ1-5 TRBV19 few
TGCAGTGCTACGGGCGGGGGGGCCACAGATACGCAGTATTTT CSATGGGATDTQYF TRBD2 TRBJ2-3 TRBV20-1 NA
TGTGCCAGCCATCATCGAACCGGGGATAAAAACATTCAGTACTTC CASHHRTGDKNIQYF NA TRBJ2-4 TRBV18 NA
TGCGCCAGCAGCTCCCTGACTAGCGGGTGGGCAGATACGCAGTATTTT CASSSLTSGWADTQYF TRBD2 TRBJ2-3 TRBV4-1 NA
TGTGCCAGCAGCTCAGGCAGTTACTGGGCCAACGTCCTGACTTTC CASSSGSYWANVLTF NA TRBJ2-6 TRBV7-3 NA
TGTGCCAGCAGTACCCGAATCCTCACCACAGATACGCAGTATTTT CASSTRILTTDTQYF NA TRBJ2-3 TRBV6-5 NA
TGTGCCAGCAGCGTAGGGAGAGCAGATACGCAGTATTTT CASSVGRADTQYF NA TRBJ2-3 TRBV9 few
TGTGCCAGCAGTTTCCCGAACACCGGGGAGCTGTTTTTT CASSFPNTGELFF NA TRBJ2-2 TRBV28 many
TGTGCCAGCTCCTACAGGGATTATAGCAATCAGCCCCAGCATTTT CASSYRDYSNQPQHF NA TRBJ1-5 TRBV6-1 few
TGCAGTGCTAGAGAGGGGGGGCCGACCGGGGAGCTGTTTTTT CSAREGGPTGELFF NA TRBJ2-2 TRBV20-1 NA
TGTGCCAGCAGCCGGTCGGGACAGCGCGAAGACACCATATATTTT CASSRSGQREDTIYF TRBD1 TRBJ1-3 TRBV4-2 once
TGTGCCAGCAGCCCGGACAGGCGGGCCGGGGAGCTGTTTTTT CASSPDRRAGELFF TRBD1 TRBJ2-2 TRBV7-2 NA
TGTGCCAGTAGTCCTCGCCAGCATGGGGACAGAGGAGTTCAAGAGACCCAGTACTTC CASSPRQHGDRGVQETQYF TRBD1 TRBJ2-5 TRBV19 NA
TGCAGCGTGACAGGACAAACCGGGGAGCTGTTTTTT CSVTGQTGELFF NA TRBJ2-2 TRBV29-1 NA
TGCAGCGTCACGGGACAAGTGGGAACCTATGGCTACACCTTC CSVTGQVGTYGYTF NA TRBJ1-2 TRBV29-1 NA
TGCAGTGCTAGAACTCTAGCGGGGGGTATCGCAGATACGCAGTATTTT CSARTLAGGIADTQYF TRBD2 TRBJ2-3 TRBV20-1 few
TGTGCCAGTAGTATATTGCCAGGGGCTGGGGCCAACGTCCTGACTTTC CASSILPGAGANVLTF NA TRBJ2-6 TRBV19 NA
TGCAGTGCTAGAGATCCGGGACTGACGAACACCGGGGAGCTGTTTTTT CSARDPGLTNTGELFF NA TRBJ2-2 TRBV20-1 few
TGTGCCAGCAGCTTAACGGGCAGGGGTTCTGGAGAGACCCAGTACTTC CASSLTGRGSGETQYF NA TRBJ2-5 TRBV7-9 few
TGTGCCAGTAGTCCCCTAACCTCTCATAACACCGGGGAGCTGTTTTTT CASSPLTSHNTGELFF NA TRBJ2-2 TRBV19 NA
TGCAGCGTTGCAAGGACGGATAACTATGGCTACACCTTC CSVARTDNYGYTF NA TRBJ1-2 TRBV29-1 NA
TGTGCCAGCAGCCCGGGGACAGCTGCGAACACCGGGGAGCTGTTTTTT CASSPGTAANTGELFF TRBD1 TRBJ2-2 TRBV7-2 NA
TGTGCCATCACCGATGCGGGGGAGCACACCGGGGAGCTGTTTTTT CAITDAGEHTGELFF TRBD2 TRBJ2-2 TRBV10-3 NA
TGCGCCAGCAGCTTGGCCGGCCTGAGGAACACTGAAGCTTTCTTT CASSLAGLRNTEAFF NA TRBJ1-1 TRBV5-1 NA
TGTGCCAGCAGGACAGGGGGAAATACGGGTGAGCAGTTCTTC CASRTGGNTGEQFF TRBD1 TRBJ2-1 TRBV12-3/TRBV12-4 few
TGTGCCAGCAGCCAAGATCCCTTAAGCGGGTTCGCCTACGAGCAGTACTTC CASSQDPLSGFAYEQYF NA TRBJ2-7 TRBV14 few